The present T cell receptor (beta chain) was sequenced within a study of CD8+CD57+ T cells in acquired aplastic anemia. Study information: Recorded DNA amounts for sorted CD4+ and CD8+ cells had an average of approximately 2.9 ug. Roughly 10.8 million reads were obtained on average for healthy donor CD4+ cells. Study-wide points: Patients and controls turned out to have twenty-nine CD8+ CDR3 sequences in common.

The template used for profiling TCR beta VDJ and CDR3 was genomic DNA. In TCRdb, the reads were re-called with MiXCR into one record per CDR3 protein. Of fewer than 200,000 distinct CDR3 sequences listed, just under 45% were seen once; the top ten hold under 1.2%. Concerning this clonotype: Antigen: not known.

Looked up from germline, CDR1 is ENHRY and CDR2 is SYGVKD. V lost 3 bases and J lost 5; bases outside the gene matches: 3. This CDR3 has 14 residues. The rearrangement uses TRBV10-3 and TRBJ2-4; 8 nucleotides line up with TRBD1. The origin of this receptor is a human donor in good health. The sample comprised sorted CD4+, CD8+, or CD8+CD57+ T cells (not recorded which) from PBMCs. This CDR3 reads CAISEGQGQNIQYF. The CDR3 coding sequence is TGTGCCATCAGTGAAGGACAGGGCCAAAACATTCAGTACTTC.